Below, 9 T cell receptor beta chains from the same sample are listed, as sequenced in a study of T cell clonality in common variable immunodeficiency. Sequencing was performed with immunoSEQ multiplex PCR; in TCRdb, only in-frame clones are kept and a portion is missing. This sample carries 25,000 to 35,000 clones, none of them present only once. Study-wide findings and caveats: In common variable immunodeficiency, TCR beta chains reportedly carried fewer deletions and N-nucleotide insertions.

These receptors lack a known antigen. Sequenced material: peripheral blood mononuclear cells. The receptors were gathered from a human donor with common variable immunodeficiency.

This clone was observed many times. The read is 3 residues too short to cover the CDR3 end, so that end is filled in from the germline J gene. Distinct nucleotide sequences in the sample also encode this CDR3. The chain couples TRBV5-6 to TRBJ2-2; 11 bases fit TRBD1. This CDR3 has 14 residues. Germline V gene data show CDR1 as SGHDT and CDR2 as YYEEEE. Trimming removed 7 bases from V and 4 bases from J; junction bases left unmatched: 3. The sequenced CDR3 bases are TGTGCCAGCGGACAGGGGGCTGGCACCGGGGAG. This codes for CASGQGAGTGE. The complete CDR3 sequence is CASGQGAGTGELFF.

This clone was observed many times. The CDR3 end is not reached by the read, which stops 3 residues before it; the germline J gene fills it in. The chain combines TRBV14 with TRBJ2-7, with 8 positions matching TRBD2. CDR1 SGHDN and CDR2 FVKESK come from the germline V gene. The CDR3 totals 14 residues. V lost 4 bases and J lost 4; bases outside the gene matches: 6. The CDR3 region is CASSRAGAGYEQYF. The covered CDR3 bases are TGTGCCAGCAGCCGAGCGGGAGCTGGGTACGAG.

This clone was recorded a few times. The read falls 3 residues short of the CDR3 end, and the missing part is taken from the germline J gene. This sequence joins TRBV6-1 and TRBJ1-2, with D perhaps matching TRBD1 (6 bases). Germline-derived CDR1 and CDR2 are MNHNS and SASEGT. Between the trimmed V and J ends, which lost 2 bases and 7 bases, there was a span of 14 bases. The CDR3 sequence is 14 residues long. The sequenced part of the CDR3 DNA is TGTGCCAGCAGTGAAAAAGGGGGAATAGGTGGC. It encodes CASSEKGGIGG. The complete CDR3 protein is CASSEKGGIGGYTF.

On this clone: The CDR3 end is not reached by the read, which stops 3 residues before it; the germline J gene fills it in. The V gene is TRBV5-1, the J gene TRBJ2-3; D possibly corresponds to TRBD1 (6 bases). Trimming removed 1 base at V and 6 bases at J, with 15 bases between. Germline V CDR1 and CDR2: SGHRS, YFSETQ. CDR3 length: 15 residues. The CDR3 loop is CASSLQTGGKDTQYF. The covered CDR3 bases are TGCGCCAGCAGCTTGCAGACAGGTGGGAAGGATACG.

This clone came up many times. The CDR3 reads CASSLDSRPGNTIYF. The CDR3 DNA, read in part, is TGTGCCAGCAGCTTAGACAGTCGGCCTGGAAACACC. The V gene is TRBV7-3, the J gene TRBJ1-3; tentative D call: TRBD1 (5 bases). From the germline J gene comes the end of the CDR3, since the read stops 3 residues before it. Germline loops: CDR1 SGHTA, CDR2 FQGTGA. Trimming removed 2 bases from V and 2 bases from J, with 10 bases in between. This CDR3 has 15 amino acids.

The DNA read from the CDR3 is TGTGCCAGCAGCGGACAGATCCAAGAGACC. It specifies CASSGQIQET. The whole CDR3 is CASSGQIQETQYF. This rearrangement joins TRBV2 to TRBJ2-5, with D maybe TRBD1 (6 bases). With the read ending 3 residues before the CDR3 end, the germline J gene is used to fill in that end. Germline V lookup: CDR1 SNHLY, CDR2 FYNNEI. The CDR3 sequence is 13 residues long. V lost 6 bases and J 1 base, leaving 9 bases between the germline ends.

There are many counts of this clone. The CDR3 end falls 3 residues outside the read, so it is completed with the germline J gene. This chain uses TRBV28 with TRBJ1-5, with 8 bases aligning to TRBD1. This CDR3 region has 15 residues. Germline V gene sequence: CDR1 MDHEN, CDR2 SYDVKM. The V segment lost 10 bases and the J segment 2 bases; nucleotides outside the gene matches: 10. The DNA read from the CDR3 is TGTGCCACCCTAGGGACGGGACAGGGCAATCAGCCC. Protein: CATLGTGQGNQP. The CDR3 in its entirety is CATLGTGQGNQPQHF. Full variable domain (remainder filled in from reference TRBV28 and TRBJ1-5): DVKVTQSSRYLVKRTGEKVFLECVQDMDHENMFWYRQDPGLGLRLIYFSYDVKMKEKGDIPEGYSVSREKKERFSLILESASTNQTSMYLCATLGTGQGNQPQHFGDGTRLSIL.

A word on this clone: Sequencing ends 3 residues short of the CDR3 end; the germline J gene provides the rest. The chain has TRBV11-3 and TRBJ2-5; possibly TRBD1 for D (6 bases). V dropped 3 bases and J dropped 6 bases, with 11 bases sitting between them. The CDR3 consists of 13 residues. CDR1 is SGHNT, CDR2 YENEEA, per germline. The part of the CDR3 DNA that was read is TGTGCCAGCAGCTTCCAAGGGGGAAAGACC. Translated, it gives CASSFQGGKT. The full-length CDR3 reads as CASSFQGGKTQYF.

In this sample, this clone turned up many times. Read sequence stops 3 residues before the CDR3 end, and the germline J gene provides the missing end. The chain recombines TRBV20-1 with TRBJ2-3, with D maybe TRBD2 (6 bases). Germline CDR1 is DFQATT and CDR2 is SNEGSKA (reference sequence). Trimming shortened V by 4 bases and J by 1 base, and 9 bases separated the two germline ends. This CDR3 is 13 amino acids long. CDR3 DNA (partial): TGCAGTGCTACTAGCGACCGCACAGATACG. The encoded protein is CSATSDRTDT. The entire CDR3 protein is CSATSDRTDTQYF.